The TCR beta chain described here comes from a study of T cells after yellow fever vaccination. Overall study findings and caveats: Reappearance after the booster was observed for most primary-vaccination clones (96% CD4, about 85% CD8). Though weaker, the secondary response peaked faster, on day 5 versus 15.

This clonotype has only a few counts. Its antigen is currently unknown. TCRdb processed the 5' RACE reads anew with MiXCR; each CDR3 protein has one entry. The sample holds some 99,000 distinct CDR3 sequences, roughly 6% seen once. V was trimmed by 5 bases and J by 6 bases, leaving 10 bases between them. The CDR3 has 13 residues. Per germline, CDR1 SGHTA and CDR2 FQGTGA. The receptor was derived from a man aged 18 to 30 who received the YFV17D yellow fever vaccine. V gene TRBV7-3 combines with J gene TRBJ2-2; TRBD1 is a possible D gene (5 bases). The sample was CD8+ T cells sorted from PBMCs, taken 10 days after the yellow fever booster vaccination. The CDR3 DNA sequence: TGTGCCAGCAGCCACGAACAGGCCGGGGAGCTGTTTTTT. It encodes CASSHEQAGELFF.